The clone carrying this T cell receptor beta chain has more than one count but fewer than ten. Its specificity is not known. Template switching, a step in the protocol, added a universal primer site, and cDNA carried unique molecular identifiers. From the 5' RACE reads, TCRdb called clonotypes with MiXCR, one entry per CDR3 protein. This sample has about 890,000 distinct CDR3 sequences, with 9% to 15% found just once. The source of the sample is a study of identical twins. Study-level results: Out-of-frame alpha sequences shared by twins showed excess low generation probability. Cord blood beta clonotypes present at high abundance carried fewer insertions; no such pattern appeared in memory repertoires.

Germline lookup yields CDR1 MNHEY and CDR2 SMNVEV (reference sequence). The trim removed 5 bases at V and 8 bases at J, leaving 10 bases unmatched. The CDR3 extends over 16 amino acids. These records were also assigned to another study, of yellow fever vaccine responses in identical twins.

The sequencing sample was made of PBMCs. The V and J genes are TRBV27 and TRBJ2-1; 12 nucleotides align to TRBD1. The sequence was collected from a woman aged 18-29 years in good health. CDR3 residues: CASSRTPGQGADEQFF. In DNA, the CDR3 is TGTGCCAGCAGTAGAACACCGGGACAGGGGGCCGATGAGCAGTTCTTC.